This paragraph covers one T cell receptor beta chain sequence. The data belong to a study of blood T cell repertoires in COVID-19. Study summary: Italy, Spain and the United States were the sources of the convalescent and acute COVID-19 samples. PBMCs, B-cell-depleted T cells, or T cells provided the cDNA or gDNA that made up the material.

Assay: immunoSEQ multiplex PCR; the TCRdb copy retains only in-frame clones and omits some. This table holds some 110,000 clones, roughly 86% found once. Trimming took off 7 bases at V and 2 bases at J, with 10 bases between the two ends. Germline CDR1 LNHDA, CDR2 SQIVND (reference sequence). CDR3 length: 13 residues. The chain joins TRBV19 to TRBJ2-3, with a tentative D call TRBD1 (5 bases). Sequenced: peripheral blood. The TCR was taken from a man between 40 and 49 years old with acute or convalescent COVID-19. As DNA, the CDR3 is TGTGCCAGTACTCGACAGTCCACAGATACGCAGTATTTT. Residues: CASTRQSTDTQYF.